This TCR beta chain was identified in a study of cytomegalovirus exposure and HLA in healthy donors. Regarding the study as a whole: With further analysis later on, most CMV-associated TCR beta chains appeared HLA-restricted.

Trimming at V came to 4 bases and at J to 6 bases, leaving 7 bases not matched to a gene. This CDR3 is 14 amino acids long. Looked up from germline, CDR1 is MNHEY and CDR2 is SVGAGI. A note on this clone: Its cognate antigen is unknown.

Primers included in the PCR were 60 Vbeta and 13 Jbeta primers. Libraries were prepared by immunoSEQ multiplex PCR; TCRdb keeps only in-frame clonotypes and omits some of them. This table lists 91,000 or so clones. The material sequenced was PBMCs. The TCR comes from a woman aged 30 to 39 in good health and CMV-seronegative. This sequence joins TRBV6-5 and TRBJ1-1; 8 bases match TRBD1. CDR3 sequence reads: CASSSGQVGSEAFF. CDR3 nucleotides: TGTGCCAGCAGTTCGGGACAGGTTGGGTCTGAAGCTTTCTTT.